Given below is one T cell receptor (beta chain) in context. The clone's antigen remains unknown. Qualities for individual bases were not recorded, and no much larger clone is one base off. TCR beta CDR3 regions were sequenced from DNA using the immunoSEQ hsTCRbeta Kit. Per the authors' processing: The ImmunoSEQ Analyzer was used to analyse the TCR sequencing data. T cell clonality was defined as 1 minus Pielou's evenness, as computed on productive rearrangements. T cell diversity was measured with the inverse Simpson index on productive templates. T cell density was TCR beta template counts normalized to usable DNA, estimated by amplifying and sequencing housekeeping genes. Two-sided Kruskal-Wallis tests were used to compare TCR metrics between histologic stages. Imported from immuneACCESS, the table was reduced by TCRdb to in-frame sequences with V and J called. These copies leave out some clones; in studies compared against another copy, an unresolved V gene accounts for under half, and the cause of the remainder is not known. From that table come the V and J calls and clone size; the DNA was used to work out D and trimming. The sample table contains about 5,700 clones; only one count was recorded for about 81% of them. Jointly, the top ten make up about 9.4% of the sample.

There are 15 amino acids in the CDR3, from cysteine to phenylalanine inclusive. The sequence is cut down to CDR3 DNA, 45 bases in frame from base 1. V sheds 6 bases and J sheds 6 bases, leaving 18 bases between their ends. CDR1 is given as SNHLY and CDR2 as FYNNEI, both from the germline V gene. This specimen belongs to a study of immune evolution from preneoplasia to lung adenocarcinoma (dated by TCRdb to about 2021). Some background on the complete study: The study used immune gene expression, TCR sequencing and multiplex immunofluorescence to profile the immune contexture of lung adenocarcinoma precursors and invasive adenocarcinoma. Resected precursor lesions (AAH, AIS, MIA) and invasive adenocarcinomas were compared with paired morphologically normal lung tissue. The sample size was set by how many specimens were available, not by a prior power calculation. The immune data were integrated with whole exome sequencing and methylation data obtained from the same cohort of nodules. The overall cohort was made up of around 50 patients with pulmonary nodules who had surgical resection. TCR sequencing data were obtained from about 46 patients. The study reported that about 100 samples were used for TCR sequencing. Class I HLA alleles were inferred from exome data with POLYSOLVER, and allele-specific HLA loss was detected with LOHHLA.

Between the mid-2010s and the late 2010s, the patients underwent resection in either Japan or China. Histologic diagnosis of each case was confirmed independently by two lung cancer pathologists on H&E slides. The AllPrep DNA/RNA FFPE Kit was used to isolate DNA from FFPE tissue. The paper as a whole reports these results and caveats: Clonality was highest in normal lung, while later-stage lesions appeared to show lower clonality but higher T cell density and diversity. The highest top T cell clone frequencies were observed in normal lung, and a progressive decrease in top T cell clone frequencies appeared to occur from AAH through AIS, MIA and invasive adenocarcinoma. Because every patient came from Japan and China, how well the results apply to Western populations was uncertain. The findings were based on association rather than direct causation, and larger cohorts with long-term follow-up and longitudinal biopsies were deemed needed.

The receptor comes from a person between 50 and 69 years old with lung adenocarcinoma. The V gene is TRBV2 and the J gene is TRBJ1-5; the D segment could be TRBD1, given 5 matching bases. Sequencing was performed on FFPE normal lung tissue adjacent to the tumor. The DNA is as follows: TGTGCCAGCAGGGCTACGCGACAGCCCGGTCAGCCCCAGCATTTT. Its amino acids are CASRATRQPGQPQHF.